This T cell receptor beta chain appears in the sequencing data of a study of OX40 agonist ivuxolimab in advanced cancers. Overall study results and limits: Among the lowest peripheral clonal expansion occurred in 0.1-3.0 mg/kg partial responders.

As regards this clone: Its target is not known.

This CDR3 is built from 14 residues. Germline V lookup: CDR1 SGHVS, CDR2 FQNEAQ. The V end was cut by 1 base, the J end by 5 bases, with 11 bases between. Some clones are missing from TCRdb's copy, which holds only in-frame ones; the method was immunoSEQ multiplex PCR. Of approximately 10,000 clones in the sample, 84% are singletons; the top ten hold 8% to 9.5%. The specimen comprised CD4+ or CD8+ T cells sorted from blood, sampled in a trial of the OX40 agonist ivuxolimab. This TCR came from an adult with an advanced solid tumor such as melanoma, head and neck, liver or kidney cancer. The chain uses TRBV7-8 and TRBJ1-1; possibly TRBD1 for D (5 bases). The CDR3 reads CASSLGGGVTEAFF. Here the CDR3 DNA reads TGTGCCAGCAGCTTAGGCGGAGGGGTGACTGAAGCTTTCTTT.